This TCR beta chain was identified during a study of OX40 agonist ivuxolimab in advanced cancers. Study background: Patients achieving partial responses numbered three: one hepatocellular carcinoma case and two cutaneous melanoma cases.

This CDR3 spans 13 amino acids. Trimming stripped 4 bases from V and 10 bases from J, with 16 bases between. Germline CDR1 is MNHNS and CDR2 is SASEGT. Study-wide findings and caveats: Near-lowest levels of clonal expansion characterized partial responders at 0.1-3.0 mg/kg. CD4+ and CD8+ T cells in blood underwent clonal expansion by week 6 at 0.1 to 3.0 mg/kg.

As for this clone: What it binds is not known.

Blood sampling was done at baseline, cycle 4 day 1, and cycle 7 day 1. The table came from immunoSEQ multiplex PCR; TCRdb's copy has only in-frame clones and leaves some out. Of about 90,000 clones detected, 75% to 90% appear once; the ten largest clones hold 0.22%. The V and J genes are TRBV6-1 and TRBJ1-2, with D uncertain. The source material was CD4+ or CD8+ T cells sorted from blood, sampled in a trial of the OX40 agonist ivuxolimab. The TCR comes from an adult with an advanced solid tumor such as melanoma, head and neck, liver or kidney cancer. In DNA, the CDR3 is TGTGCCAGCAGTGTGGTCAGACCGGGCCTCTACACCTTC. It specifies CASSVVRPGLYTF.